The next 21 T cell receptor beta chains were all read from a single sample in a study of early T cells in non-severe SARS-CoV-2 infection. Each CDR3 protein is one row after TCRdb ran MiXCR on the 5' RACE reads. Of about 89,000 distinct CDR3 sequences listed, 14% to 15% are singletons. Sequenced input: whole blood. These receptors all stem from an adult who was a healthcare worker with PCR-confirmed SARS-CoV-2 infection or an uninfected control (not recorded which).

The CDR3, as DNA: TGTGCCAGCAGTTTATCGACGGGGGGGCCGCTGTATCAAGAGACCCAGTACTTC. Translating it yields CASSLSTGGPLYQETQYF. The rearrangement links TRBV12-3 or TRBV12-4 to TRBJ2-5; 8 bases are shared with TRBD2. This CDR3 comprises 18 residues. V was clipped by 2 bases and J by 2 bases; unmatched bases: 13.

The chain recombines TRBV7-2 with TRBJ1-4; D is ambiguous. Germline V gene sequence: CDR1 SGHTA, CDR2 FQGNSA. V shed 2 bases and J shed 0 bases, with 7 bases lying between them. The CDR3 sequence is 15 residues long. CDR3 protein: CASSLQVSTNEKLFF. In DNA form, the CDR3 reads TGTGCCAGCAGCTTACAGGTTTCAACTAATGAAAAACTGTTTTTT.

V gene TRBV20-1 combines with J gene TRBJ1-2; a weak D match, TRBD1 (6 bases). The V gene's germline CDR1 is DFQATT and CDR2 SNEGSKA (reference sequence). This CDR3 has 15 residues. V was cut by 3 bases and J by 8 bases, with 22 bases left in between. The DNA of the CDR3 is TGCAGTGCTAGGACCCAGAACAGGGAAAGTGGGGGCTACACCTTC. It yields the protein CSARTQNRESGGYTF.

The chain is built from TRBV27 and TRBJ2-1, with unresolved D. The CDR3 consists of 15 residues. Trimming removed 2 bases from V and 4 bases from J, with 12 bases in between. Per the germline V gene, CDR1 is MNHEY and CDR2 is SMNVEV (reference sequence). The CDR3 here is CASSLDFPIYNEQFF. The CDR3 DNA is TGTGCCAGCAGTTTAGACTTTCCTATATACAATGAGCAGTTCTTC.

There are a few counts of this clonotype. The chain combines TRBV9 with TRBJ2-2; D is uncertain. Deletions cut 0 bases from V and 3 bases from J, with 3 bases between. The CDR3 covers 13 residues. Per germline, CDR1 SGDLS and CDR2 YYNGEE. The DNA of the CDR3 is TGTGCCAGCAGCGTAGCTCACACCGGGGAGCTGTTTTTT. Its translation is CASSVAHTGELFF.

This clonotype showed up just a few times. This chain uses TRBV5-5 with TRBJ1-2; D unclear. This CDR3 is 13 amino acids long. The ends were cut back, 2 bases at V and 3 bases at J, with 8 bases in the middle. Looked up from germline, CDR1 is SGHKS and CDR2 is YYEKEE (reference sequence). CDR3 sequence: CASSLAGHYGYTF. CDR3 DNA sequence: TGTGCCAGCAGCTTAGCGGGCCACTATGGCTACACCTTC.

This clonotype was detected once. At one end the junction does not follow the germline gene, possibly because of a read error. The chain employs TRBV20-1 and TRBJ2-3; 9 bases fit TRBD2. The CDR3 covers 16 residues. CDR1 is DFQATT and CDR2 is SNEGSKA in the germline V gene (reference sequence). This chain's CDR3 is CSAREPSGGSTDTRYF. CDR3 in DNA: TGCAGTGCTAGAGAGCCAAGCGGGGGGTCCACAGATACGCGGTATTTT.

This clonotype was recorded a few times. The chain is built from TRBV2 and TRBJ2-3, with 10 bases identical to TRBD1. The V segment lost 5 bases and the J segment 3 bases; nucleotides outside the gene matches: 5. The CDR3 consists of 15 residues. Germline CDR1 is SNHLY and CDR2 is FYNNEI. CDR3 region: CASSRQGAKTDTQYF. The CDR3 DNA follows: TGTGCCAGCAGTCGACAGGGGGCAAAGACAGATACGCAGTATTTT.

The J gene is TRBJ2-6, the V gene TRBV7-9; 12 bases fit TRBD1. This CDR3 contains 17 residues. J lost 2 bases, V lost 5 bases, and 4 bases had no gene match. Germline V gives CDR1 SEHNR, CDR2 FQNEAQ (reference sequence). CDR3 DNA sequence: TGTGCCAGCAGCGTTAGGGACAGGGGGCCTGGGGCCAACGTCCTGACTTTC. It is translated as CASSVRDRGPGANVLTF.

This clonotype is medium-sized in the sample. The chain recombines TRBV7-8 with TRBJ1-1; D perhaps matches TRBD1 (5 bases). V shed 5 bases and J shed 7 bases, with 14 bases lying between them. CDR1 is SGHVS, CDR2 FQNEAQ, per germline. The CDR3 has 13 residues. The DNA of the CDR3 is TGTGCCAGCAGCATTAGCCGTGGGGGTGAAGCTTTCTTT. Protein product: CASSISRGGEAFF.

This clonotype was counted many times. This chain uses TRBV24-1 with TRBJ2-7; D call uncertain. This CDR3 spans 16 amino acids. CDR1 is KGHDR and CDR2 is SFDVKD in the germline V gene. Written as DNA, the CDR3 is TGTGCCACCATTTGCCGGCCGCGGCAGCCACCCTACGAACAGTACGTC. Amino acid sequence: CATICRPRQPPYEQYV.

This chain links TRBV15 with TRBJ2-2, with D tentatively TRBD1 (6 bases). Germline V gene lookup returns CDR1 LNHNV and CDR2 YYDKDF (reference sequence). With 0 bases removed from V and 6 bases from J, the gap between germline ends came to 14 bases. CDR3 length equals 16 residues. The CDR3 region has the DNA TGTGCCACCAGCAGAGAAGGCAGGGGAATTGCCGGGGAGCTGTTTTTT. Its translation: CATSREGRGIAGELFF.

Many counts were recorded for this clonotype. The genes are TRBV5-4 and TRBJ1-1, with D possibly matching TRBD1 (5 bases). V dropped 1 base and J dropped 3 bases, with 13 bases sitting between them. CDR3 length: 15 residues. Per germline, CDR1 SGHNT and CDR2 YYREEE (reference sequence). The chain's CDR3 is CASSLPGAGDTEAFF. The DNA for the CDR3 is TGTGCCAGCAGCTTGCCGGGAGCGGGGGACACTGAAGCTTTCTTT. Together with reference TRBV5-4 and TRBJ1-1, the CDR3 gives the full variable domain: ETGVTQSPTHLIKTRGQQVTLRCSSQSGHNTVSWYQQALGQGPQFIFQYYREEENGRGNFPPRFSGLQFPNYSSELNVNALELDDSALYLCASSLPGAGDTEAFFGQGTRLTVV.

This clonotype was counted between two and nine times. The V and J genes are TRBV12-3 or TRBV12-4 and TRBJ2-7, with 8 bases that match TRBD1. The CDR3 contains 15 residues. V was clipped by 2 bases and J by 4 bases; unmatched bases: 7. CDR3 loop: CASSLTAGTGYEQYV. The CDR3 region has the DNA TGTGCCAGCAGTTTAACCGCCGGGACAGGTTACGAGCAGTACGTC.

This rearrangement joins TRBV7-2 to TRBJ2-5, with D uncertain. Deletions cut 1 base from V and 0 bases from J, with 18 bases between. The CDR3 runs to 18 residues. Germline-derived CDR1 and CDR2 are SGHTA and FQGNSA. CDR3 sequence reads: CASSLGDLENYYQETQYF. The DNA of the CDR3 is TGTGCCAGCAGCTTAGGAGATTTGGAAAATTATTACCAAGAGACCCAGTACTTC.

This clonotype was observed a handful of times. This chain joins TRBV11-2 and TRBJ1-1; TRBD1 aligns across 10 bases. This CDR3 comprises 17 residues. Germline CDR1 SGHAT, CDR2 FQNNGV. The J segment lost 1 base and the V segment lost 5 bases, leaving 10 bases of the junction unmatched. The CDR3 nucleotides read TGTGCCAGCAGCACGGGGGACAGGGGAAGTGGGAACACTGAAGCTTTCTTT. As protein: CASSTGDRGSGNTEAFF. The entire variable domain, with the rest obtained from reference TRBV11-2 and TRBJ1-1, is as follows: EAGVAQSPRYKIIEKRQSVAFWCNPISGHATLYWYQQILGQGPKLLIQFQNNGVVDDSQLPKDRFSAERLKGVDSTLKIQPAKLEDSAVYLCASSTGDRGSGNTEAFFGQGTRLTVV.

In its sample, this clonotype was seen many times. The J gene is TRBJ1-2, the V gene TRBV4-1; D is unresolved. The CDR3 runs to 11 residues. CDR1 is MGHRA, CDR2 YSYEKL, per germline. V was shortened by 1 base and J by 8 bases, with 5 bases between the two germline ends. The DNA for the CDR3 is TGCGCCAGCAGCCAAGGACGGGGCTACACCTTC. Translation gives CASSQGRGYTF.

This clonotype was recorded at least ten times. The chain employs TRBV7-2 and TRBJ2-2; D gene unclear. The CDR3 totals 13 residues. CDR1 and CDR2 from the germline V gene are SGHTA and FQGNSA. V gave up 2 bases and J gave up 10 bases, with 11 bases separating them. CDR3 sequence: CASSLNRVSELFF. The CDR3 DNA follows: TGTGCCAGCAGCTTAAATCGGGTGTCGGAGCTGTTTTTT.

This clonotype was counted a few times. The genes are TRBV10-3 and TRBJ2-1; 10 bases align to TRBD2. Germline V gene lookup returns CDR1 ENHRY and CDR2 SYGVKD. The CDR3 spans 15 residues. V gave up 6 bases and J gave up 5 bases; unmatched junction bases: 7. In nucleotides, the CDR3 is TGTGCCATCAGAAGAACTAGCGGGGTCGACAATGAGCAGTTCTTC. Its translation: CAIRRTSGVDNEQFF.

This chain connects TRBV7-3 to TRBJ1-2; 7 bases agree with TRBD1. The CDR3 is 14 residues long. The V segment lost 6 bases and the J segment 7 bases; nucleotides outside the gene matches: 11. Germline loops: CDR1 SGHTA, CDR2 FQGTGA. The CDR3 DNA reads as TGTGCCAGCAGATTGGACAGGTCGACGGGTGGCTACACCTTC. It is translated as CASRLDRSTGGYTF.

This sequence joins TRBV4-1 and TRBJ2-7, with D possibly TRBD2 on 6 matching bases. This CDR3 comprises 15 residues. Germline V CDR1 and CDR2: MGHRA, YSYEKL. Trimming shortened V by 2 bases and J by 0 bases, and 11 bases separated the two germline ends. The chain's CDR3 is CASSQWAGSSYEQYV. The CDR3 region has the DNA TGCGCCAGCAGCCAATGGGCGGGGAGCTCCTACGAGCAGTACGTC.